The T cell receptor beta chain described here comes from a study of cytomegalovirus exposure and HLA in healthy donors. Study conclusions and caveats: Excluded: some indistinguishable V segments such as TRBV6-2 and TRBV6-3.

The study ran its PCR with 60 Vbeta and 13 Jbeta primers. This table comes from immunoSEQ multiplex PCR, and its TCRdb copy is limited to in-frame clones, with some not included. The sample includes about 170,000 clones, 85% of them seen just once. Turning to this clone: The antigen is not known.

The CDR3 spans 13 residues. Looked up from germline, CDR1 is WNHNN and CDR2 is SYGVQD (reference sequence). Trimming removed 6 bases from V and 0 bases from J, with 9 bases in between. The source of this sequence is a man aged 25 to 45 in good health and CMV-seropositive. Sequenced material: PBMCs. This rearrangement joins TRBV10-1 to TRBJ2-7; D might be TRBD2 (6 bases). The CDR3 region is CASSRGISYEQYF. The CDR3 DNA follows: TGCGCCAGCAGCCGCGGGATCTCCTACGAGCAGTACTTC.